This TCR beta chain was found in a study of a mutant IDH1 vaccine in newly diagnosed glioma. A remark on this clone: The target antigen is unknown.

TCRdb's copy holds only in-frame clones and misses some; the assay was immunoSEQ multiplex PCR. The repertoire holds some 23,000 clones, with 60% to 80% as singletons. The time point denotes: week 11, during vaccination. In the vaccine, a single dose held 300 ug of the mutant IDH1 20-mer peptide, along with topical imiquimod. The study enrolled donors with new WHO grade 3 or 4 IDH1-mutant, ATRX-lost astrocytomas. V lost 2 bases and J 2 bases, leaving 4 bases between the germline ends. Per germline, CDR1 MNHEY and CDR2 SVGAGI. CDR3 length equals 13 residues. The sequenced sample was PBMCs, obtained from a glioma patient whose treatment included an IDH1 peptide vaccine. This receptor was identified in a woman under 30 with glioma. The chain carries TRBV6-5 and TRBJ2-1; no definite D call. The CDR3 is CASSYGPYNEQFF. In DNA form, the CDR3 reads TGTGCCAGCAGTTACGGACCCTACAATGAGCAGTTCTTC.